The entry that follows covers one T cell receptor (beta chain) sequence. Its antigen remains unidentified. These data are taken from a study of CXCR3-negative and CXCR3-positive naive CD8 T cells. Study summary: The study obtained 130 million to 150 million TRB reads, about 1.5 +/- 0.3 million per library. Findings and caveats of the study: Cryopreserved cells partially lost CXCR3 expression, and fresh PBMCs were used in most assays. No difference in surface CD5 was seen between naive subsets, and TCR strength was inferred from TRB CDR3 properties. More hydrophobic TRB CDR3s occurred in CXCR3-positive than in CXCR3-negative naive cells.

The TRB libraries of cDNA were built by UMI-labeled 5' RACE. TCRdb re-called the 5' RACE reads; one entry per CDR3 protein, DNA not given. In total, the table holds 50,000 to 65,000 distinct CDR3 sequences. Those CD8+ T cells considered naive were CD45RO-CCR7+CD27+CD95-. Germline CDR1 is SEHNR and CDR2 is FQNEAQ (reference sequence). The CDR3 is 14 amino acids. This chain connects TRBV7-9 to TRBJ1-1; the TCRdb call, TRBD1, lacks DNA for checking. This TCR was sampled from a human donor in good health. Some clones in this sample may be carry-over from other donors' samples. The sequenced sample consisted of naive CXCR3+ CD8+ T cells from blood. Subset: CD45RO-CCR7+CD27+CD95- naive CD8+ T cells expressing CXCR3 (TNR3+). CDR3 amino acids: CASTLDSRATEAFF.